These 10 T cell receptor beta chains were all obtained from the same sample, sequenced in a study of blood T cell repertoires in COVID-19. The repertoire was sequenced with immunoSEQ multiplex PCR; TCRdb's copy has only in-frame clones and lacks some. Of about 200,000 clones listed, about 86% are singletons. The specimen was peripheral blood. These receptors were obtained from a woman aged 70-85 years with acute or convalescent COVID-19.

This sequence joins TRBV18 and TRBJ1-5; the D gene is possibly TRBD1 (6 bases). With 6 bases removed from V and 1 base from J, the gap between germline ends came to 13 bases. This CDR3 has 15 amino acids. Germline V gene data show CDR1 as KGHSH and CDR2 as LQKENI. CDR3 in DNA: TGTGCCAGCTCGGCAGGGGTTAGCAGCAATCAGCCCCAGCATTTT. This codes for CASSAGVSSNQPQHF.

The V gene is TRBV24-1, the J gene TRBJ2-3; perhaps TRBD1 as D (5 bases). In germline, CDR1 is KGHDR, CDR2 SFDVKD. V lost 12 bases and J 4 bases, leaving 10 bases between the germline ends. The CDR3 length is 11 residues. CDR3 amino acids: CASARADTQYF. Here the CDR3 DNA reads TGTGCCTCCGCCAGGGCAGATACGCAGTATTTT.

Concerning this clone: A junction end diverges from the germline sequence, so it may reflect a read error. The chain recombines TRBV28 with TRBJ2-4; 8 bases are a match to TRBD1. Germline V gene sequence: CDR1 MDHEN, CDR2 SYDVKM. This CDR3 has 13 residues. The DNA of the CDR3 is TGTGCCAGCAATTTACAGGGGGAGAACATTCAGTACTTC. It specifies CASNLQGENIQYF.

This sequence joins TRBV4-2 and TRBJ1-3; tentatively, D is TRBD1 (5 bases). This CDR3 has 17 residues. CDR1 and CDR2 from the germline V gene are LGHNA and YNFKEQ. Trimming stripped 0 bases from V and 0 bases from J, with 12 bases between. CDR3 DNA sequence: TGTGCCAGCAGCCAAGATGCGCGAAGGGGCTCTGGAAACACCATATATTTT. Translation gives CASSQDARRGSGNTIYF.

J is TRBJ2-2 and V is TRBV7-9, with 7 bases that match TRBD1. The CDR3 is 15 residues long. Germline lookup yields CDR1 SEHNR and CDR2 FQNEAQ (reference sequence). J was trimmed by 3 bases and V by 5 bases; bases with no gene match: 6. CDR3 DNA: TGTGCCAGCAGCGACAGGGATGGGGACACCGGGGAGCTGTTTTTT. Encoded protein: CASSDRDGDTGELFF.

The V gene is TRBV10-1, the J gene TRBJ2-1; possibly TRBD1 for D (7 bases). CDR3 length: 18 amino acids. V was cut by 5 bases and J by 1 base, with 21 bases left in between. Germline CDR1 reads WNHNN; CDR2 reads SYGVQD (reference sequence). The CDR3 DNA is TGCGCCAGCAGTTCCAGGGGGGTAGCGGAAGTATCCTACAATGAGCAGTTCTTC. Translated, it gives CASSSRGVAEVSYNEQFF.

V gene TRBV14 combines with J gene TRBJ2-3; D is undetermined. The germline V and J ends were trimmed by 0 bases and 2 bases, with 6 bases remaining between them. The CDR3 contains 14 residues. The germline V gene has CDR1 SGHDN and CDR2 FVKESK. In DNA, the CDR3 is TGTGCCAGCAGCCAAGATTTATACACAGATACGCAGTATTTT. Residues: CASSQDLYTDTQYF. The complete variable domain, with remaining parts taken from reference TRBV14 and TRBJ2-3, reads EAGVTQFPSHSVIEKGQTVTLRCDPISGHDNLYWYRRVMGKEIKFLLHFVKESKQDESGMPNNRFLAERTGGTYSTLKVQPAELEDSGVYFCASSQDLYTDTQYFGPGTRLTVL.

The rearrangement joins TRBV12-5 to TRBJ2-1, with 8 nucleotides matching TRBD1. The V and J ends lost 6 bases and 7 bases, in that order; junction bases with no gene match: 2. CDR3 length: 12 amino acids. CDR1 and CDR2 from the germline V gene are LGHNT and FRNRAP. The CDR3 sequence: CASGRQGNEQFF. For the CDR3, the DNA is TGTGCTAGTGGCCGACAGGGGAATGAGCAGTTCTTC. The variable domain in full, completed from reference TRBV12-5 and TRBJ2-1, reads DARVTQTPRHKVTEMGQEVTMRCQPILGHNTVFWYRQTMMQGLELLAYFRNRAPLDDSGMPKDRFSAEMPDATLATLKIQPSEPRDSAVYFCASGRQGNEQFFGPGTRLTVL.

The chain's CDR3 is CATSGTRESYEQYF. CDR3 nucleotide sequence: TGTGCCACTTCCGGGACCCGGGAGTCCTACGAGCAGTACTTC. This rearrangement joins TRBV10-3 to TRBJ2-7; tentatively, D is TRBD2 (6 bases). Germline CDR1 and CDR2: ENHRY and SYGVKD. Trimming left V 10 bases short and J 1 base short, with 17 bases between. CDR3 length equals 14 residues.

This rearrangement joins TRBV11-2 to TRBJ2-3; D may be TRBD1 (5 bases). CDR1 is SGHAT, CDR2 FQNNGV, per germline. This CDR3 contains 14 residues. With 8 bases removed from V and 3 bases from J, the gap between germline ends came to 15 bases. In DNA, the CDR3 is TGTGCCAGCCGGATCAACAGGAAGACAGATACGCAGTATTTT. Translation: CASRINRKTDTQYF.